The text below deals with one T cell receptor beta chain. Its antigen is still unknown. No base quality values were provided; no much bigger clone lies one nucleotide off. The cohort was made up of roughly 670 healthy bone marrow donors. All cohort members were sampled while nominally healthy, although unrecorded immune exposures were likely present. The donor was CMV seropositive and was included in the group of 290 or so seropositive cohort members. A peripheral blood sample was collected from each donor, and TCR beta sequencing was performed on peripheral blood mononuclear cells. The Qiagen DNeasy Blood Extraction Kit was used to extract genomic DNA from the blood cell samples. The record originates from a study of cytomegalovirus exposure and HLA in healthy donors (dated by TCRdb to about 2017). Background for the entire study: An earlier analysis of some 550 of the donors reported about 290 Gb of sequence data and approximately 110 million unique TCR beta sequences from around 200 million T cells. An early release that covered several hundred HLA-typed donors contained approximately 300 gigabases of sequencing data and tens of millions of unique TCR sequences. Of the roughly 400 genotyped donors, about 80% fell in the genetic ancestry cluster associated with self-reported Caucasian donors. The study aimed to test whether signatures of past pathogen exposure could be identified by cataloging public T cell receptors. Using immunosequencing, the study profiled T cell repertoires from around 680 subjects and related those repertoires to cytomegalovirus serostatus. Along with the approximately 620-subject first cohort, a separate validation cohort of roughly 110 different subjects was used. The study combined high-throughput TCR immunosequencing, statistical association of individual TCRs with disease status, and machine learning to predict cytomegalovirus infection status. In a later analysis, previously published TCR beta repertoires from hundreds of donors were re-analyzed and high-resolution HLA genotyping was added so that TCR occurrence patterns could be studied. Rather than using new phenotypic data, the later analysis identified candidate immune exposures from TCR beta sequences and from how often those sequences occurred across donors. An earlier analysis of some 500 of the donors applied high-throughput TCR beta sequencing to assess whether each TCR beta V gene segment acted as functional or pseudogenic. Donor age, sex, ethnicity and CMV serostatus were compiled alongside the repertoire data. In a later genetic analysis, genome-wide SNP genotypes for about 65% of the 666 donors were used, and that subset was treated as a discovery cohort. Every discovery cohort repertoire had been produced on one sequencing platform. Both class I and class II loci were covered by HLA typing, at four-digit resolution. Typing coverage differed by locus: A, B, C, DRB1 and DQB1 were typed in roughly 620-630 donors, DQA1 in roughly 510, DPA1 in 600 to 610, and DPB1 in 450 to 490. A handful of DR-DQ haplotypes were handled as single units for association and clustering because linkage in the cohort was strong. Across about 370 genotyped donors of the cohort, an average of roughly 230,000 unique TCR beta nucleotide sequences per donor were sequenced, and roughly 17% of those sequences were non-productive. Broad study findings and their caveats: According to a later genetic analysis, donors in an Asian-associated ancestry cluster had fewer N-insertions in productive TCRs than the approximately 670-donor mean. This cohort had only TCR beta chains sequenced, and the lack of alpha or paired-chain data limited which features could be detected. Most TCR sequences were seen in very few donors, while some public TCRs were found in many individuals. A cluster of highly shared sequence variants was judged likely to be a technical artifact of the sequencing pipeline. Assigning TCR associations to individual alleles was difficult when HLA alleles, especially DR and DQ, strongly co-occurred. V-gene and J-gene trimming of TCR beta chains was associated with a missense DCLRE1C variant in a later genetic analysis, and the association was replicated in an independent cohort. Sequencing depth was assumed to be roughly uniform across donors in the presence/absence analyses, though that assumption may not hold. Because some donors lacked HLA typing at each locus, the association tests relied only on the typed subset. The classifier was reported to diagnose cytomegalovirus status with high specificity and sensitivity in both the original cohort and the validation cohort. The authors suggested that the approach could potentially be generalized to other disease states and immunological phenotypes. A further reported finding was that TCR beta sequences accurately predicted the HLA-A and HLA-B alleles for most subjects in the first cohort. For the cohort, immune exposure information was limited to CMV serostatus. Around 16 rarely observed V segments, including chromosome 9 orphons, were excluded from the earlier analysis of several hundred of the donors because counts were too low. Broadly in line with IMGT annotations, most TCR beta V segments showed up in productive rearrangements about 87% or about 30% of the time in an earlier analysis of several hundred of the donors. Some IMGT-functional V segments, including TRBV6-2 and TRBV6-3, could not be distinguished by the 87-base-pair reads and were therefore excluded. Correlated functional status among segregating V segments might reflect linkage disequilibrium, but an unknown experimental factor could not be ruled out. In a later analysis, about 16,000 TCR beta sequences were associated with specific HLA alleles at a false discovery rate of 0.05. The study gave a list of roughly 150 TCR beta chains associated with cytomegalovirus. A few of the identified cytomegalovirus-associated TCR beta chains were confirmed in vitro to be specific for cytomegalovirus antigens. In a later analysis, several top co-occurrence clusters were reported to appear linked to parvovirus B19, influenza, CMV and Epstein-Barr virus. Most CMV-associated TCR beta chains appeared to be HLA-restricted in a later analysis, and the HLA associations seemed to be driven largely by CMV exposure. In a later analysis, the rate of TCR association differed among HLA loci, with DRB1 alleles having the most associated TCRs and HLA-C alleles having the fewest. Compared with equally common non-associated chains, HLA-associated TCR beta chains in a later analysis were more clonally expanded and had lower generation probabilities.

CDR1 SGHRS and CDR2 YFSETQ were looked up in the germline V gene. V is pruned by 5 bases and J by 7 bases, leaving 11 bases of the junction without a gene match. The CDR3 holds 16 amino acids from the cysteine to the phenylalanine. This entry keeps only the CDR3 DNA: 48 bases, framed from base 1. Libraries were made using the immunoSEQ multiplex PCR assay. For the multiplex PCR, a mixture combining 60 forward primers for TCR Vbeta segments and 13 reverse primers for TCR Jbeta segments was used. A multiplex PCR assay on genomic DNA amplified the CDR3 region of rearranged TCR beta genes. Amplified TCR beta libraries were sequenced as 87-base-pair reads on the Illumina HiSeq System. In the original analysis: In a later analysis, 77 million or so unique TCR beta chains were counted across the 666 repertoires, and around 10 million of these chains were shared by at least two donors. Raw reads were error-corrected and collapsed into unique sequences by a nearest-neighbor algorithm in which closely related sequences were merged to remove PCR and sequencing errors. Alignment of CDR3 sequences to IMGT reference sequences was used to assign V, D and J gene segments. For a sequence to be retained, a match of at least six nucleotides was required to both a V gene segment and a J gene segment. A rearrangement was called productive if the CDR3 had no stop codons and remained in frame with V and J, and every other rearrangement was called non-productive. Following IMGT convention, CDR3 was defined as the stretch from the second conserved V-encoded cysteine up to the conserved J-encoded phenylalanine. The earlier analysis of about 640 of the donors excluded any sequence lacking an unambiguous match to a single V gene segment. An earlier analysis of fewer than 750 of the donors classified V segments as functional when productive rearrangements were above 56.7% and as segregating when the standard deviation between donors was above 5%. A statistical classification framework was developed to diagnose cytomegalovirus status using the catalog of TCR beta chain sequences. A later analysis assigned V and J genes by comparing TCR nucleotide sequences with IMGT/GENE-DB human TR gene sequences. In a later analysis, CDR3 sequences and most-parsimonious VDJ recombination scenarios were assigned using the TCRdist pipeline. A later analysis defined each TCR beta chain by its CDR3 amino acid sequence plus V-gene family, and excluded reads lacking a unique V-gene family. A later analysis removed 600 or so highly shared, low-generation-probability nucleotide sequences to deal with suspected cross-contamination and a sequencing artifact. In a later analysis, a clonal expansion index was calculated for each public chain from normalized within-repertoire ranks of inferred template counts. Generation probabilities in a later analysis came from a VDJ recombination model fitted to out-of-frame rearrangements, and those results were checked against IGoR. A later analysis scored TCR-TCR, TCR-HLA and TCR-CMV co-occurrence with hypergeometric tests, applying a repertoire-size bias correction to TCR pairs. To estimate false discovery rates, a later analysis permuted the HLA or CMV assignments 20 times. In a later analysis, co-occurring TCRs were grouped with DBSCAN, and TCRdist sequence similarity was added when clustering was performed within HLA-allele-positive subsets. For co-occurrence clustering, repertoires with fewer than 30,000 or more than 120,000 public chains were excluded, along with four to six repertoires with anomalous nucleotide sharing. TCRdb holds this immuneACCESS table with in-frame rearrangements only. Some clones are missing; in checked studies, unresolved V genes explain under half, and the rest has no known cause. That table furnishes V, J and clone size, whereas the DNA furnished D and trimming. This sample has 150,000 to 200,000 clones in its table, and over 9.5% of those were observed once. The ten largest make up approximately 8.3% of the sample.

The material sequenced was PBMCs. The sequence came from a man aged 45-65 years in good health and CMV-seropositive. This receptor chain uses TRBV5-1 and TRBJ2-1; 11 central nucleotides agree with TRBD2. The bases are TGCGCCAGCAGTAACGGGGCGCTAGCGGGGGGTAATGAGCAGTTCTTC. Translated, this gives CASSNGALAGGNEQFF.